Below are 28 T cell receptor beta chains sequenced from a single sample in a study of blood T cell repertoires in COVID-19. The assay was immunoSEQ multiplex PCR, and TCRdb's table has in-frame clones only and misses some. This sample has approximately 53,000 clones, with about 83% found just once. Input material: peripheral blood. The receptor source for this set is a man in his forties with acute or convalescent COVID-19.

The chain joins TRBV2 to TRBJ2-5; 10 nucleotides line up with TRBD1. The CDR3 contains 14 residues. Looked up from germline, CDR1 is SNHLY and CDR2 is FYNNEI. V gave up 8 bases and J gave up 3 bases; unmatched junction bases: 6. The CDR3 bases are TGTGCCAGCTGCCGGGACAGGGGTAAAGAGACCCAGTACTTC. This codes for CASCRDRGKETQYF.

V and J are TRBV2 and TRBJ1-6, with 7 bases aligning to TRBD1. V lost 2 bases, J lost 7 bases, and 8 bases stayed unmatched. This CDR3 has 16 residues. CDR1 and CDR2 (germline): SNHLY, FYNNEI. CDR3 DNA: TGTGCCAGCAGTGAACACAGGGGAATTCGGAATTCACCCCTCCACTTT. Protein sequence: CASSEHRGIRNSPLHF.

This chain uses TRBV18 with TRBJ2-1, with 7 bases fitting TRBD1. The V and J ends lost 5 bases and 6 bases, in that order; junction bases with no gene match: 13. CDR1 is KGHSH and CDR2 is LQKENI in the germline V gene. The CDR3 totals 16 residues. CDR3 nucleotide sequence: TGTGCCAGCTCATTCGGGACAGCCCTCCTACGCAATGAGCAGTTCTTC. It yields the protein CASSFGTALLRNEQFF.

This sequence joins TRBV2 and TRBJ1-5; possibly TRBD1 for D (5 bases). The CDR3 is 13 amino acids. V was trimmed by 11 bases and J by 0 bases, leaving 11 bases between them. Germline CDR1 and CDR2: SNHLY and FYNNEI. Here the CDR3 DNA reads TGTGCCTCCCGGGGGGATAGCAATCAGCCCCAGCATTTT. As protein: CASRGDSNQPQHF. Combining the CDR3 with reference TRBV2 and TRBJ1-5 gives the whole variable domain EPEVTQTPSHQVTQMGQEVILRCVPISNHLYFYWYRQILGQKVEFLVSFYNNEISEKSEIFDDQFSVERPDGSNFTLKIRSTKLEDSAMYFCASRGDSNQPQHFGDGTRLSIL.

The count of this clone is one. This sequence joins TRBV14 and TRBJ2-7; 8 nucleotides match TRBD1. This CDR3 contains 16 residues. Germline loops: CDR1 SGHDN, CDR2 FVKESK. V gave up 0 bases and J gave up 7 bases; unmatched junction bases: 11. The CDR3 sequence: CASSQDLNQGAREQYV. In DNA form, the CDR3 reads TGTGCCAGCAGCCAAGATCTTAATCAGGGGGCACGGGAGCAGTACGTC.

V is TRBV2 and J is TRBJ2-7, with TRBD1 matching over 11 bases. CDR1 and CDR2 (germline): SNHLY, FYNNEI. V shed 7 bases, J shed 7 bases, and the junction held 9 bases outside the gene matches. This CDR3 is 14 amino acids long. This chain's CDR3 is CASTRDRGFWEQYF. CDR3 coding DNA: TGTGCCAGCACCCGGGACAGGGGGTTTTGGGAGCAGTACTTC. The entire variable domain, with the rest obtained from reference TRBV2 and TRBJ2-7, is as follows: EPEVTQTPSHQVTQMGQEVILRCVPISNHLYFYWYRQILGQKVEFLVSFYNNEISEKSEIFDDQFSVERPDGSNFTLKIRSTKLEDSAMYFCASTRDRGFWEQYFGPGTRLTVT.

The chain couples TRBV5-8 to TRBJ2-3, with 8 bases that match TRBD1. Germline values: CDR1 SGHTS, CDR2 YDEGEE. Trimming took 2 bases from V and 2 from J; bases not matched to a gene: 7. This CDR3 region has 16 residues. CDR3 residues: CASSFWTGQFTDTQYF. In DNA form, the CDR3 reads TGTGCCAGCAGCTTCTGGACAGGGCAATTCACAGATACGCAGTATTTT. The full variable domain, its missing parts supplied by reference TRBV5-8 and TRBJ2-3, is EAGVTQSPTHLIKTRGQQATLRCSPISGHTSVYWYQQALGLGLQFLLWYDEGEERNRGNFPPRFSGRQFPNYSSELNVNALELEDSALYLCASSFWTGQFTDTQYFGPGTRLTVL.

This chain links TRBV6-5 with TRBJ2-6; D is unclear. V was shortened by 7 bases and J by 3 bases, with 4 bases between the two germline ends. Germline values: CDR1 MNHEY, CDR2 SVGAGI. There are 12 residues in the CDR3. The CDR3 DNA is TGTGCCAGCACCGTTGGGGCCAACGTCCTGACTTTC. Its translation: CASTVGANVLTF.

The chain links TRBV6-5 to TRBJ1-2; D unclear. Between the trimmed V and J ends, which lost 6 bases and 5 bases, there was a span of 16 bases. Germline V gene data show CDR1 as MNHEY and CDR2 as SVGAGI. The CDR3 sequence is 14 residues long. The CDR3 reads CASSGVGGPYGYTF. Here the CDR3 DNA reads TGTGCCAGCAGCGGGGTAGGAGGCCCTTATGGCTACACCTTC.

The chain links TRBV7-9 to TRBJ1-2, with TRBD1 matching over 7 bases. Trimming removed 1 base from V and 7 bases from J; junction bases left unmatched: 9. The CDR3 length is 15 residues. The germline gives CDR1 SEHNR, CDR2 FQNEAQ (reference sequence). The CDR3 DNA reads TGTGCCAGCAGCTTAGGGGCCAGGGGGGCAGGTGGCTACACCTTC. Translated, it gives CASSLGARGAGGYTF.

The rearrangement uses TRBV7-2 and TRBJ2-6; 8 positions match TRBD1. J gave up 0 bases and V 3 bases, and 4 bases lay outside the gene matches. This CDR3 has 17 amino acids. Germline CDR1 is SGHTA and CDR2 is FQGNSA. Here the CDR3 reads CASSFGQGLSGANVLTF. The CDR3 nucleotides read TGTGCCAGCAGCTTCGGACAGGGCCTCTCTGGGGCCAACGTCCTGACTTTC.

The chain couples TRBV2 to TRBJ1-6; D is undetermined. The CDR3 extends over 13 amino acids. The germline V and J ends were trimmed by 6 bases and 7 bases, with 10 bases remaining between them. Germline loops: CDR1 SNHLY, CDR2 FYNNEI. The CDR3 bases are TGTGCCAGCAGGTTTGAGGTGAATTCACCCCTCCACTTT. Protein product: CASRFEVNSPLHF.

The chain uses TRBV6-5 and TRBJ2-2; 7 bases line up with TRBD1. The CDR3 has 15 residues. From germline, CDR1 is MNHEY and CDR2 SVGAGI. V trimming: 6 bases; J trimming: 4 bases; junction bases outside the gene matches: 8. The CDR3 loop reads CASSPQGIGTGELFF. The CDR3 coding sequence is TGTGCCAGCAGCCCACAGGGGATAGGCACCGGGGAGCTGTTTTTT.

The CDR3: CASSRNREDTGELFF. The CDR3 nucleotides read TGTGCCAGCTCAAGGAACAGGGAAGACACCGGGGAGCTGTTTTTT. V is TRBV18 and J is TRBJ2-2; tentatively, D is TRBD1 (6 bases). The length of the CDR3 is 15 residues. Deletions cut 5 bases from V and 3 bases from J, with 13 bases between. Germline assignment: CDR1 KGHSH and CDR2 LQKENI.

The genes are TRBV7-9 and TRBJ1-2; possible D gene TRBD1, 5 bases. Trimming took off 6 bases at V and 7 bases at J, with 15 bases between the two ends. CDR1 is SEHNR, CDR2 FQNEAQ, per germline (reference sequence). The CDR3 contains 13 residues. CDR3 sequence: CASSLDSSGGYTF. For the CDR3, the DNA is TGTGCCAGCAGTCTTGACAGTTCGGGTGGCTACACCTTC.

This chain's CDR3 is CASTLAGSNEQFF. The DNA of the CDR3 is TGTGCCAGCACCCTAGCGGGGAGCAATGAGCAGTTCTTC. The gene calls are TRBV3-1 (or the pseudogene TRBV3-2) and TRBJ2-1; 9 positions agree with TRBD2. Germline V lookup: CDR1 LGHDT, CDR2 YNNKEL (reference sequence). V was clipped by 7 bases and J by 6 bases; unmatched bases: 4. The CDR3 sequence is 13 residues long.

The chain has TRBV7-9 and TRBJ1-2; D gene uncertain. This CDR3 is 17 amino acids long. Germline CDR1 is SEHNR and CDR2 is FQNEAQ (reference sequence). Trimming took off 5 bases at V and 2 bases at J, with 21 bases between the two ends. Here the CDR3 reads CASSVLQSTHLNYGYTF. The CDR3 DNA reads TGTGCCAGCAGCGTCTTACAGTCGACCCATCTGAACTATGGCTACACCTTC.

The rearrangement links TRBV24-1 to TRBJ2-4, with D possibly matching TRBD1 (6 bases). CDR3 length: 9 residues. Germline CDR1 is KGHDR and CDR2 is SFDVKD. V lost 12 bases to trimming and J lost 12 bases, with 11 bases between them. CDR3 loop: CAADRNQYF. CDR3 nucleotides: TGTGCCGCCGACAGGAATCAGTACTTC.

This chain connects TRBV7-8 to TRBJ2-3, with D unresolved. The CDR3 consists of 13 residues. Deletions cut 3 bases from V and 2 bases from J, with 6 bases between. CDR1 and CDR2 (germline): SGHVS, FQNEAQ. The CDR3 bases are TGTGCCAGCAGCTTCAGGATCACAGATACGCAGTATTTT. As protein: CASSFRITDTQYF.

The V and J genes are TRBV6-5 and TRBJ2-7, with TRBD1 identical over 11 bases. Losses at the gene ends were 7 bases for V and 8 bases for J; bases not matched to a gene: 4. This CDR3 contains 12 residues. CDR1 is MNHEY, CDR2 SVGAGI, per germline. CDR3 DNA sequence: TGTGCCAGCACCGGACAGGGGGCGAAGCAGTACGTC. The encoded protein is CASTGQGAKQYV.

The chain joins TRBV19 to TRBJ2-4; 11 nucleotides align to TRBD2. Losses at the gene ends were 5 bases for V and 1 base for J; bases not matched to a gene: 7. The CDR3 has 17 residues. In germline, CDR1 is LNHDA, CDR2 SQIVND (reference sequence). The CDR3 reads CASSETSGRGAKNIQYF. CDR3 coding DNA: TGTGCCAGTAGTGAAACTAGCGGGAGAGGGGCCAAAAACATTCAGTACTTC.

This clone was observed once. V and J are TRBV29-1 and TRBJ1-2, with TRBD1 matching 7 bases. The CDR3 length is 14 residues. Unmatched junction bases numbered 3, after V lost 1 base and J lost 1 base. Per the germline V gene, CDR1 is SQVTM and CDR2 is ANQGSEA. CDR3 protein: CSVEGQGVNYGYTF. CDR3 DNA sequence: TGCAGCGTTGAAGGTCAGGGGGTTAACTATGGCTACACCTTC.

V and J are TRBV18 and TRBJ2-2; TRBD1 aligns across 7 bases. The CDR3 runs 14 residues. Trimming took 7 bases from V and 1 from J; bases not matched to a gene: 3. CDR1 is KGHSH, CDR2 LQKENI, per germline. CDR3 coding DNA: TGTGCCAGCTTGGGGACAGAGAACACCGGGGAGCTGTTTTTT. It encodes CASLGTENTGELFF.

The gene calls are TRBV12-3 or TRBV12-4 and TRBJ2-3; no definite D call. The V end was cut by 3 bases, the J end by 4 bases, with 2 bases between. CDR3 length: 11 residues. This CDR3 is CASSFADTQYF. The CDR3 region has the DNA TGTGCCAGCAGTTTCGCAGATACGCAGTATTTT.

The chain has TRBV6-1 and TRBJ2-2; TRBD2 might be the D (7 bases). Trimming cost V 3 bases and J 6 bases, with 14 bases left between them. Germline V gives CDR1 MNHNS, CDR2 SASEGT. This CDR3 is 15 amino acids long. CDR3 in amino acids: CASSEGGGIPGELFF. The CDR3 nucleotides read TGTGCCAGCAGTGAGGGAGGGGGGATACCCGGGGAGCTGTTTTTT.

V is TRBV2 and J is TRBJ2-3, with 7 bases that match TRBD2. V was clipped by 6 bases and J by 0 bases; unmatched bases: 3. The germline gives CDR1 SNHLY, CDR2 FYNNEI. This CDR3 has 14 amino acids. In DNA form, the CDR3 reads TGTGCCAGCAGCCCTAGCGGTAGCACAGATACGCAGTATTTT. Translated: CASSPSGSTDTQYF.

The CDR3 DNA follows: TGCAGCGCCATAGACAGAACTACTGAAGCTTTCTTT. As protein: CSAIDRTTEAFF. This chain uses TRBV29-1 with TRBJ1-1, with TRBD1 as a possible D gene (5 bases). Between the trimmed V and J ends, which lost 7 bases and 5 bases, there was a span of 14 bases. The CDR3 is made up of 12 amino acids. CDR1 and CDR2 from the germline V gene are SQVTM and ANQGSEA.

The chain joins TRBV9 to TRBJ2-5, with 7 bases that match TRBD1. The CDR3 consists of 14 residues. V dropped 2 bases and J dropped 5; count of bases not matched to a gene: 6. Germline loops: CDR1 SGDLS, CDR2 YYNGEE. In DNA, the CDR3 is TGTGCCAGCAGCGTGAGGACAGGCGGGGAGACCCAGTACTTC. It translates to CASSVRTGGETQYF.